This TCR beta chain appears in the sequencing data of a study of identifying expanded T cells in peripheral blood. Collection occurred without any documented infections or immune events in donors. Study results and caveats: Variance in clone template counts between approximately two-week samples significantly increased with total template count across all healthy donors. About 1.2 clones differed between technical replicates, versus about 17 and 20 over time.

A word on this clone: Its antigen remains unknown.

Some clones are missing from TCRdb's copy, which holds only in-frame ones; the method was immunoSEQ multiplex PCR. The repertoire holds about 81,000 clones, 84% seen once, with around a fifth in the top ten. The CDR3 has 12 residues. V dropped 1 base and J dropped 4 bases, with 5 bases sitting between them. The V gene's germline CDR1 is KGHSH and CDR2 LQKENI. The receptor was isolated from a person aged 18-70 years in good health. The sample was blood. The genes are TRBV18 and TRBJ2-7; D call uncertain. CDR3 residues: CASSPQAYEQYF. The CDR3 coding sequence is TGTGCCAGCTCACCACAAGCTTACGAGCAGTACTTC.